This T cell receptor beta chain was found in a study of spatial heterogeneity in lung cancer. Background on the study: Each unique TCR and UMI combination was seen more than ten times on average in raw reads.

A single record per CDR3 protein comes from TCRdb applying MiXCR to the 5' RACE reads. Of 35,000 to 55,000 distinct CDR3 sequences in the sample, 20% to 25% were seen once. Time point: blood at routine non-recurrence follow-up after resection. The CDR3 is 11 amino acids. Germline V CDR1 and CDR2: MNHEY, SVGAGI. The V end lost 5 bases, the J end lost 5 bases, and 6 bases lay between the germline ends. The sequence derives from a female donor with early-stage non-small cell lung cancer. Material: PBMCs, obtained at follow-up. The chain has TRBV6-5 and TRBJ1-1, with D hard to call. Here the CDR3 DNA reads TGTGCCAGCAGTGGTTGGACTGAAGCTTTCTTT. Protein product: CASSGWTEAFF.